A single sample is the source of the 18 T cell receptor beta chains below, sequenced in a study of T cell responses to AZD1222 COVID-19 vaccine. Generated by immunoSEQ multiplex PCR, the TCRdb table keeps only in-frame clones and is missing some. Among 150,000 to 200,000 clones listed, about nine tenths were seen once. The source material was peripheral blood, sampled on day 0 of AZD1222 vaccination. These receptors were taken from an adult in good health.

The CDR3 spells CASSLRPRKPYGEPGNTIYF. In nucleotides, the CDR3 is TGTGCCAGCAGTTTACGACCCAGAAAACCATACGGGGAACCTGGAAACACCATATATTTT. V usage is TRBV27 and J usage is TRBJ1-3, with D unresolved. From germline, CDR1 is MNHEY and CDR2 SMNVEV (reference sequence). V was pared by 2 bases and J by 2 bases, with 25 bases between. The CDR3 runs 20 residues.

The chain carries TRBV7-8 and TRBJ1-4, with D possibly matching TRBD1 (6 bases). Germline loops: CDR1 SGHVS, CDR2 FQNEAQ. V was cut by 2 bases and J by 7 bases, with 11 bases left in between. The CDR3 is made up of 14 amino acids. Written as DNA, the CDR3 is TGTGCCAGCAGCTTACAGGGGCAGGGTGAAAAACTGTTTTTT. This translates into CASSLQGQGEKLFF. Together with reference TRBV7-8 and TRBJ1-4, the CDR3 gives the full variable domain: GAGVSQSPRYKVAKRGQDVALRCDPISGHVSLFWYQQALGQGPEFLTYFQNEAQLDKSGLPSDRFFAERPEGSVSTLKIQRTQQEDSAVYLCASSLQGQGEKLFFGSGTQLSVL.

The CDR3 coding sequence is TGTGCCAGCAGTTACACGCCAGACCAAGAGACCCAGTACTTC. This encodes CASSYTPDQETQYF. The V and J genes are TRBV6-5 and TRBJ2-5; D gene ambiguous. Trimming removed 2 bases at V and 0 bases at J, with 7 bases between. This CDR3 is 14 amino acids long. CDR1 MNHEY and CDR2 SVGAGI come from the germline V gene.

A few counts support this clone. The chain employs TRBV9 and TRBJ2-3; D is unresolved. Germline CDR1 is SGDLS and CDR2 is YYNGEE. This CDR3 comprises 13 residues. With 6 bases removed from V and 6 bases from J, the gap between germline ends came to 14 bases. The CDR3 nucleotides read TGTGCCAGCAACCAACTCCCCCCGGATACGCAGTATTTT. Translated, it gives CASNQLPPDTQYF. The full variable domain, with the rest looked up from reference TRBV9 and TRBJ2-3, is DSGVTQTPKHLITATGQRVTLRCSPRSGDLSVYWYQQSLDQGLQFLIQYYNGEERAKGNILERFSAQQFPDLHSELNLSSLELGDSALYFCASNQLPPDTQYFGPGTRLTVL.

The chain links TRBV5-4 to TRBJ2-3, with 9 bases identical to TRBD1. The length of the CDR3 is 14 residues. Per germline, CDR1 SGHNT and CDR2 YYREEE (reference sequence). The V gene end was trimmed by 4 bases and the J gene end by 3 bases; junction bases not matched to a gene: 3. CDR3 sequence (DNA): TGTGCCAGCAGCCTGGACAGGGGAACAGATACGCAGTATTTT. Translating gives CASSLDRGTDTQYF.

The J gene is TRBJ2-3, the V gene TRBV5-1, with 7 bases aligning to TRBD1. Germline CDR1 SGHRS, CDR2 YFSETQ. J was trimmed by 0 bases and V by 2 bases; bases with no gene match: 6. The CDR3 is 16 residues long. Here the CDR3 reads CASSLKGAPSTDTQYF. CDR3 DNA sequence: TGCGCCAGCAGCTTAAAGGGGGCCCCGAGCACAGATACGCAGTATTTT.

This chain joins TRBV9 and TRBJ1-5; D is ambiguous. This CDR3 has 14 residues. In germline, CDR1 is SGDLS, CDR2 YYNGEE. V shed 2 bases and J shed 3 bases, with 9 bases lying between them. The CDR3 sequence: CASSVGQLNQPQHF. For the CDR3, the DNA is TGTGCCAGCAGCGTCGGGCAGCTCAATCAGCCCCAGCATTTT. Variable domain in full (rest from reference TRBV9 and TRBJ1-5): DSGVTQTPKHLITATGQRVTLRCSPRSGDLSVYWYQQSLDQGLQFLIQYYNGEERAKGNILERFSAQQFPDLHSELNLSSLELGDSALYFCASSVGQLNQPQHFGDGTRLSIL.

Written as DNA, the CDR3 is TGCAGCGTTGAAGTCCTGGGACAGCCAGAGACCCAGTACTTC. This encodes CSVEVLGQPETQYF. The chain links TRBV29-1 to TRBJ2-5; TRBD1 matches 7 bases. Germline V gives CDR1 SQVTM, CDR2 ANQGSEA. The V segment lost 1 base and the J segment 4 bases; nucleotides outside the gene matches: 6. The CDR3 length is 14 residues.

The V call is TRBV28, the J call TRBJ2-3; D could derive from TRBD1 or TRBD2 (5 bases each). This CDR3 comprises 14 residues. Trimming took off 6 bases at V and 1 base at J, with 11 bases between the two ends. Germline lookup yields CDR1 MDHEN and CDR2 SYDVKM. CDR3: CASRPGPRTDTQYF. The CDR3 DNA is TGTGCCAGCAGACCGGGACCACGCACAGATACGCAGTATTTT. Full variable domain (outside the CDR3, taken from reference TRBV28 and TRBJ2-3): DVKVTQSSRYLVKRTGEKVFLECVQDMDHENMFWYRQDPGLGLRLIYFSYDVKMKEKGDIPEGYSVSREKKERFSLILESASTNQTSMYLCASRPGPRTDTQYFGPGTRLTVL.

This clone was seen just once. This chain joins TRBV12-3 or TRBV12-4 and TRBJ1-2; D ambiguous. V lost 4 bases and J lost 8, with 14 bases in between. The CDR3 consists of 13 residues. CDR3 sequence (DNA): TGTGCCAGCAGTTCTAGTGGGGAATACGGCTACACCTTC. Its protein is CASSSSGEYGYTF.

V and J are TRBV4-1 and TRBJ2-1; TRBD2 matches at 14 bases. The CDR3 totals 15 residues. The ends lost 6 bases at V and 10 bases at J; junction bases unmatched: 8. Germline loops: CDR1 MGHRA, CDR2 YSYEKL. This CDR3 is CASSPPGLAGGEQFF. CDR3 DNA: TGCGCCAGCAGTCCCCCCGGACTAGCGGGGGGAGAGCAGTTCTTC.

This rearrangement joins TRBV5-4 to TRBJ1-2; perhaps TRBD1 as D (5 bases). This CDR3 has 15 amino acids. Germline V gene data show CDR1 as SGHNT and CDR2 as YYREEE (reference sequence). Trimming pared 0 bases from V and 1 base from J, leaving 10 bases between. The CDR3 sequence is CASSLAGADNYGYTF. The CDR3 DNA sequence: TGTGCCAGCAGCTTGGCCGGGGCCGATAACTATGGCTACACCTTC.

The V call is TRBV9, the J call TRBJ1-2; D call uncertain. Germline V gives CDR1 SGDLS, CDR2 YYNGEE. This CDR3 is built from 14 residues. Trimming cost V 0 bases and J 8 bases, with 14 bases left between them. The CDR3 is CASSVGDVNDGYTF. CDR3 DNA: TGTGCCAGCAGCGTAGGGGATGTAAACGACGGCTACACCTTC.

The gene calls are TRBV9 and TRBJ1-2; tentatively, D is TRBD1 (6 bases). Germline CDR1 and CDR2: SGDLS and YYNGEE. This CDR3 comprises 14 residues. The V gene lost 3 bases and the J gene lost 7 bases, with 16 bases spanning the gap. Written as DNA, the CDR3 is TGTGCCAGCAGCGGAATCACAGGGAATAGTGGCTACACCTTC. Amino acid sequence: CASSGITGNSGYTF.

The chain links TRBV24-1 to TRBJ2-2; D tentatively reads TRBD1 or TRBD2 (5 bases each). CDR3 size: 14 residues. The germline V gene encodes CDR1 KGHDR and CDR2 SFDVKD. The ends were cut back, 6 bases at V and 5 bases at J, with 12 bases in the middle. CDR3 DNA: TGTGCCACCAGTCTAACAGGCGGGACCGGGGAGCTGTTTTTT. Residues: CATSLTGGTGELFF.

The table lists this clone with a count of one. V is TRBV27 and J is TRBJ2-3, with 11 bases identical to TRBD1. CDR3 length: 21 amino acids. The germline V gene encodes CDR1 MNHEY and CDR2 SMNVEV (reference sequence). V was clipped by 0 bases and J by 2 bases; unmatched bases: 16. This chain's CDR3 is CASSLSTGTGGFLLNTDTQYF. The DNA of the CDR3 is TGTGCCAGCAGTTTATCAACCGGGACAGGGGGATTTCTGTTGAACACAGATACGCAGTATTTT.

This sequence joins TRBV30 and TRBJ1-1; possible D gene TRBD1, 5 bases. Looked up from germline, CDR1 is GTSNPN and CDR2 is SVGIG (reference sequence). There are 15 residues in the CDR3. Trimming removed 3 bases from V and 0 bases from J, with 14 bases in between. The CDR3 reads CAWRRGTHMNTEAFF. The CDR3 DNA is TGTGCCTGGAGGAGGGGTACTCACATGAACACTGAAGCTTTCTTT.

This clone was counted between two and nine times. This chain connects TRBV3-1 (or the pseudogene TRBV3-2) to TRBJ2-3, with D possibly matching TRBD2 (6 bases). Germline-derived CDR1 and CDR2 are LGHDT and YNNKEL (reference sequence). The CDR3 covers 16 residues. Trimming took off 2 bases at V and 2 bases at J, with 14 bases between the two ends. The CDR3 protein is CASSQLFGGTTDTQYF. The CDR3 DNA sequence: TGTGCCAGCAGCCAACTCTTTGGGGGGACCACAGATACGCAGTATTTT.